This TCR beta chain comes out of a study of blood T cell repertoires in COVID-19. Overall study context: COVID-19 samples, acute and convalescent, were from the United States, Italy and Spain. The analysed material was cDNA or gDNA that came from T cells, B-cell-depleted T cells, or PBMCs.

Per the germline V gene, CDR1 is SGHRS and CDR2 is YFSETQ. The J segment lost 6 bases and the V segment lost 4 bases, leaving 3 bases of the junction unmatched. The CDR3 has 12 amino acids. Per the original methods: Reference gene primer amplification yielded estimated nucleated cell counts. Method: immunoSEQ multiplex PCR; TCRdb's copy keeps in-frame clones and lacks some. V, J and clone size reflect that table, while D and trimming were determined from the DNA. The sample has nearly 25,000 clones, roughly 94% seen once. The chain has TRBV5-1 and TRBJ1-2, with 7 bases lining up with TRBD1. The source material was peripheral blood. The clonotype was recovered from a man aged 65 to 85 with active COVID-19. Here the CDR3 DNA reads TGCGCCAGCAGCCTCGACAGGGATGGCTACACCTTC. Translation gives CASSLDRDGYTF.